The source of this T cell receptor (beta chain) is a study of cytomegalovirus exposure and HLA in healthy donors. Both 60 Vbeta primers and 13 Jbeta primers went into the PCR. The table came from immunoSEQ multiplex PCR; TCRdb's copy has only in-frame clones and leaves some out. The sample consists of more than 120,000 clones, roughly 76% of them appearing once. A remark on this clone: Its specificity is not known.

CDR1 is SQVTM and CDR2 is ANQGSEA in the germline V gene. After removal of 3 bases from V and 1 base from J, the junction contained 4 bases not matched to a gene. The CDR3 totals 14 residues. Study findings and constraints: Most TCRs appeared rarely, but some public TCRs recurred in many donors.

Sequencing used PBMCs. This sequence originates from a woman in her twenties or thirties in good health and CMV-seronegative. V is TRBV29-1 and J is TRBJ2-5; TRBD2 matches at 8 bases. CDR3 residues: CSVDSGGLQETQYF. DNA for the CDR3: TGCAGCGTTGATTCGGGGGGGCTCCAAGAGACCCAGTACTTC.